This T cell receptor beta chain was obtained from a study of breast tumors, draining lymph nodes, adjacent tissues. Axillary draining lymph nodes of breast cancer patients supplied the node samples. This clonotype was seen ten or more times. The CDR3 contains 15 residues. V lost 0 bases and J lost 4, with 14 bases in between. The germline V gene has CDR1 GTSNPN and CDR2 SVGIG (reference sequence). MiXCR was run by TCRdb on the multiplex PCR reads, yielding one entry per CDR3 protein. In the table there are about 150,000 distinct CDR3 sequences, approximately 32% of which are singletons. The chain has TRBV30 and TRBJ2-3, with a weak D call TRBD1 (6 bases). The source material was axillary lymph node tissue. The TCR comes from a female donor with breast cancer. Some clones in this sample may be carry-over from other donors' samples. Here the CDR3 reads CAWSVRGTYPDTQYF. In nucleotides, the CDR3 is TGTGCCTGGAGTGTAAGGGGGACCTATCCAGATACGCAGTATTTT.